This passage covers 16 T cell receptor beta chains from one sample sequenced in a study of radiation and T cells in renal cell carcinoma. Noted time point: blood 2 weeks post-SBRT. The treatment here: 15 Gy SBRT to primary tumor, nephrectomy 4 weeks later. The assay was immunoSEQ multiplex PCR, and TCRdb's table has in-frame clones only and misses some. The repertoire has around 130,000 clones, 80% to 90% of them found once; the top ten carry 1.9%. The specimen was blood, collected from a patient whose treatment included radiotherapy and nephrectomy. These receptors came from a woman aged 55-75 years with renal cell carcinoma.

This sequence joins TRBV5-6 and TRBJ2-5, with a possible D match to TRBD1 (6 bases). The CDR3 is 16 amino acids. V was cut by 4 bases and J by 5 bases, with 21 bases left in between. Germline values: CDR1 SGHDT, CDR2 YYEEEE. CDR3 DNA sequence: TGTGCCAGCAGCCTGTGGGGTGATGGGGGCTATGAGACCCAGTACTTC. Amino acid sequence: CASSLWGDGGYETQYF. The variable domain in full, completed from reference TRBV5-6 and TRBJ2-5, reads DAGVTQSPTHLIKTRGQQVTLRCSPKSGHDTVSWYQQALGQGPQFIFQYYEEEERQRGNFPDRFSGHQFPNYSSELNVNALLLGDSALYLCASSLWGDGGYETQYFGPGTRLLVL.

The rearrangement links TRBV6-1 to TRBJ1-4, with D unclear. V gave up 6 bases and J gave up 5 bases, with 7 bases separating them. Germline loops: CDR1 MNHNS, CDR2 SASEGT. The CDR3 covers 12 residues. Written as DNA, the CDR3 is TGTGCCAGCAGCCGGGTAAATGAAAAACTGTTTTTT. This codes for CASSRVNEKLFF.

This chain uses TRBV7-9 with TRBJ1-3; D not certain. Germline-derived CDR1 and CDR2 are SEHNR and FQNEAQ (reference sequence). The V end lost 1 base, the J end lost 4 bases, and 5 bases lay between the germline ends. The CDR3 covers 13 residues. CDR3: CASSLDGGNTIYF. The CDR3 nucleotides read TGTGCCAGCAGCTTAGATGGGGGAAACACCATATATTTT.

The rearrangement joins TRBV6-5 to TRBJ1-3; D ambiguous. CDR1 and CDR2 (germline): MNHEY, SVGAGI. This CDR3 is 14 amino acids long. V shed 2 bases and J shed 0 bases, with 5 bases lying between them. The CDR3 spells CASSYRDSGNTIYF. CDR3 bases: TGTGCCAGCAGTTACAGGGACTCTGGAAACACCATATATTTT.

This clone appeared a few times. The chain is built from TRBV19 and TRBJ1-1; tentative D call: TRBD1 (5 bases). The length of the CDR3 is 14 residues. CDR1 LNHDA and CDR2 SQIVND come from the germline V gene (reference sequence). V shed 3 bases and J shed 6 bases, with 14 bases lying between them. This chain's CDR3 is CASSIGGVGSEAFF. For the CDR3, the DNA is TGTGCCAGTAGTATTGGAGGGGTAGGATCTGAAGCTTTCTTT.

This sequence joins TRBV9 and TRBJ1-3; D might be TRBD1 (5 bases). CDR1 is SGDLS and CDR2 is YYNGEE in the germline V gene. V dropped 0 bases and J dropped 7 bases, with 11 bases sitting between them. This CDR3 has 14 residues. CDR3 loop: CASSVGTAGNTIYF. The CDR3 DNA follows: TGTGCCAGCAGCGTAGGGACCGCAGGGAACACCATATATTTT.

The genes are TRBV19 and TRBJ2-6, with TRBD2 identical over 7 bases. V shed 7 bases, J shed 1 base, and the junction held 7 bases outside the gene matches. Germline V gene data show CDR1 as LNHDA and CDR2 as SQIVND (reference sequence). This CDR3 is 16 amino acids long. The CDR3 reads CASTPGGGSGANVLTF. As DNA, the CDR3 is TGTGCCAGTACTCCCGGCGGGGGATCTGGGGCCAACGTCCTGACTTTC.

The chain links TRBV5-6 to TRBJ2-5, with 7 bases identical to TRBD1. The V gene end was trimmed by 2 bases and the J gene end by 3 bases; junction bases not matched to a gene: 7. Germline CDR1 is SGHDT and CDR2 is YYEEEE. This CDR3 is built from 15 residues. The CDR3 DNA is TGTGCCAGCAGCTTACCTCTGGACAGGAAAGAGACCCAGTACTTC. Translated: CASSLPLDRKETQYF.

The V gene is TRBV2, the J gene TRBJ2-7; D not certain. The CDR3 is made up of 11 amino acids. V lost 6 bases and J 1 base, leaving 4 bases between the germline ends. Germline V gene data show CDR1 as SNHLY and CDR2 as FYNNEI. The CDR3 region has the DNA TGTGCCAGCAGGGCTTCCTACGAGCAGTACTTC. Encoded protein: CASRASYEQYF.

The CDR3 coding sequence is TGTGCCAGCAGCTTAAGTCAGGAGCAGTACTTC. Translation: CASSLSQEQYF. V is TRBV7-2 and J is TRBJ2-7; D ambiguous. CDR1 and CDR2 from the germline V gene are SGHTA and FQGNSA. Trimming pared 2 bases from V and 7 bases from J, leaving 6 bases between. This CDR3 has 11 residues.

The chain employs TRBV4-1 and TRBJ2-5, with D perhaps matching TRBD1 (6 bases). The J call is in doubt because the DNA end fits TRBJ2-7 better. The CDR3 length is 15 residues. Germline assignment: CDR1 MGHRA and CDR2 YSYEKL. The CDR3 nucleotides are TGCGCCAGCAGCCAAGGTCAACAGGGATCGTACGAGCAGTACTTC. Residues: CASSQGQQGSYEQYF.

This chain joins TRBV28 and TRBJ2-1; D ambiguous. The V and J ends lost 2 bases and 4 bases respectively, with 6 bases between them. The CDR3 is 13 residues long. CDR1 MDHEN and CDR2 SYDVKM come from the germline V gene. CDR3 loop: CASSLEAYNEQFF. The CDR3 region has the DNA TGTGCCAGCAGTTTAGAGGCGTACAATGAGCAGTTCTTC.

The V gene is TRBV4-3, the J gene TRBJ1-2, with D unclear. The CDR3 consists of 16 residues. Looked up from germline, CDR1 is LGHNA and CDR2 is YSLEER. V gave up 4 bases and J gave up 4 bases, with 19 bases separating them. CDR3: CASSRTSRDLGYGYTF. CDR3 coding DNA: TGCGCCAGCAGCCGCACCTCCCGGGATTTGGGCTATGGCTACACCTTC.

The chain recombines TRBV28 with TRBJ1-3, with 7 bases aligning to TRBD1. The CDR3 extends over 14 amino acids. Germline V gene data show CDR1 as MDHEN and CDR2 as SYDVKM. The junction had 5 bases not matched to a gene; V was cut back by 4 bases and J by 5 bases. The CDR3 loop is CASSSPTGRNTIYF. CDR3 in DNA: TGTGCCAGCAGTTCCCCGACAGGGCGAAACACCATATATTTT.

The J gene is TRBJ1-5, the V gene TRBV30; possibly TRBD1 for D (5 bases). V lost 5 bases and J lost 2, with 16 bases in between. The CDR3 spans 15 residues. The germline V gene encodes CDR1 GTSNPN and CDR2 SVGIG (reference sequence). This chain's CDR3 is CAWGAYGQRNQPQHF. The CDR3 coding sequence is TGTGCCTGGGGGGCCTATGGGCAGCGCAATCAGCCCCAGCATTTT.

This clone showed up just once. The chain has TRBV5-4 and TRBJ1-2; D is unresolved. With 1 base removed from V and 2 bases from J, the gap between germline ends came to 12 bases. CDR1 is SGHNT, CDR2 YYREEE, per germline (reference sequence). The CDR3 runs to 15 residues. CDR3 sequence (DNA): TGTGCCAGCAGCTTGTCCAGATACTCGAACTATGGCTACACCTTC. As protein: CASSLSRYSNYGYTF. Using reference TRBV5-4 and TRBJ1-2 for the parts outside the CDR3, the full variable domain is ETGVTQSPTHLIKTRGQQVTLRCSSQSGHNTVSWYQQALGQGPQFIFQYYREEENGRGNFPPRFSGLQFPNYSSELNVNALELDDSALYLCASSLSRYSNYGYTFGSGTRLTVV.